This TCR beta chain was observed in a study of long-term antiretroviral therapy in people with HIV. The libraries were made with immunoSEQ v3.0 at survey level. Sequencing used immunoSEQ multiplex PCR; TCRdb keeps in-frame clones, though not all of them. The sample yields about 29,000 clones, 75% to 90% seen once. Trimming removed 1 base from V and 3 bases from J; junction bases left unmatched: 7. Germline values: CDR1 SGHRS, CDR2 YFSETQ. The CDR3 sequence is 17 residues long. The specimen was unsorted PBMCs, collected 3.2 years before starting antiretroviral therapy. This clonotype originated in a man aged 45-65 years with HIV. The chain recombines TRBV5-1 with TRBJ1-2, with 12 bases matching TRBD1. The DNA of the CDR3 is TGCGCCAGCAGCTTGATCGGGACAGGGGGCATGGACTATGGCTACACCTTC. Its translation is CASSLIGTGGMDYGYTF.